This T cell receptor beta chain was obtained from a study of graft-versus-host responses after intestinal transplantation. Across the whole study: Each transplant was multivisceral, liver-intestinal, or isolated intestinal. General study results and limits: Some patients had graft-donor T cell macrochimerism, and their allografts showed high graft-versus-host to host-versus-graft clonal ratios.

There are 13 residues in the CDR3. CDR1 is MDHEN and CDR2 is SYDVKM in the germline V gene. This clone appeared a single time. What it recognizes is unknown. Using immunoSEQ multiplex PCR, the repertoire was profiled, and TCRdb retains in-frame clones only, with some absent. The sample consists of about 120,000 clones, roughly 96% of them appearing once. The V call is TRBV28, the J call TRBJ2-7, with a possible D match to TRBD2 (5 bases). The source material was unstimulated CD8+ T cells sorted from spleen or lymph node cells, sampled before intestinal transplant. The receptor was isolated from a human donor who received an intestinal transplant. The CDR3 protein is CACKGGRFYEQYF. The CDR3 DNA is TGTGCTTGTAAGGGTGGGAGATTTTACGAGCAGTACTTC.